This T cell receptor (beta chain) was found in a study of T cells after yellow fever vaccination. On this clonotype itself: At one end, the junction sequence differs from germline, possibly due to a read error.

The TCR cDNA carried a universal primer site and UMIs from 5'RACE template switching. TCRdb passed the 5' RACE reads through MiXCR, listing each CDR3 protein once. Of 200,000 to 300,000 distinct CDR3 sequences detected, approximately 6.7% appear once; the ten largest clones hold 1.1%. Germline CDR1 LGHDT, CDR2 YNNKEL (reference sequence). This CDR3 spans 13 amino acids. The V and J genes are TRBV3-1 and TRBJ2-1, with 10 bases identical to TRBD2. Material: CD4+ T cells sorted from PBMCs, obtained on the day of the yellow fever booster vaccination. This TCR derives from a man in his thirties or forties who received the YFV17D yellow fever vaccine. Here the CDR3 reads CASSQEVSGRVHF. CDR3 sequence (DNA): TGTGCCAGCAGCCAAGAAGTGAGCGGGAGGGTCCACTTC.